Sequencing of this T cell receptor beta chain was carried out in a study of CXCR3-negative and CXCR3-positive naive CD8 T cells. Study-wide results and caveats: Naive subsets did not differ in surface CD5, and the authors estimated TCR strength using properties of the TRB CDR3. Memory CD8+ cells showed much lower diversity, while both naive subsets displayed comparably high diversity. Upon cryopreservation, CXCR3 expression partially decreased, and most assays used fresh PBMCs. CXCR3-negative naive cells had less hydrophobic TRB CDR3s than did CXCR3-positive naive cells.

A word on this clonotype: Its antigen is currently unknown.

The TRB cDNA libraries were prepared by 5' RACE with UMI labels. From the 5' RACE reads, TCRdb lists one entry per CDR3 protein and no DNA. The sample holds about 85,000 distinct CDR3 sequences. Sequencing was performed on naive CXCR3+ CD8+ T cells from blood. Subset indicated: CD45RO-CCR7+CD27+CD95- naive CD8+ T cells expressing CXCR3 (TNR3+). The TCR sequence derives from a human donor in good health. Some clones in this sample may be carry-over from other donors' samples.

CDR3: CASSLDRGQGKLFF. The V and J genes are TRBV28 and TRBJ1-4; TCRdb's D call of TRBD1 is untestable without DNA. This CDR3 contains 14 residues. In germline, CDR1 is MDHEN, CDR2 SYDVKM.